The 7 T cell receptor beta chains below all came from one sample that was sequenced in a study of multiple sclerosis patients with progressive multifocal leukoencephalopathy. This table comes from immunoSEQ multiplex PCR, and its TCRdb copy is limited to in-frame clones, with some not included. The sample carries around 27,000 clones, roughly 90% recorded once. Sample time point: less than 15 months of natalizumab therapy. The sequences come from PBMCs, collected from a patient treated with natalizumab. The receptors were gathered from a human donor with multiple sclerosis.

J is TRBJ1-4 and V is TRBV2; TRBD1 agrees at 8 bases. CDR1 is SNHLY and CDR2 is FYNNEI in the germline V gene. After removal of 0 bases from V and 12 bases from J, the junction contained 18 bases not matched to a gene. The CDR3 totals 18 residues. Here the CDR3 DNA reads TGTGCCAGCAGTGAAGCGCCAGGACAGGGCTCCATTTTTAAGGAACTGTTTTTT. Translating it yields CASSEAPGQGSIFKELFF.

V usage is TRBV2 and J usage is TRBJ2-7; 13 bases map to TRBD2. CDR1 is SNHLY, CDR2 FYNNEI, per germline. The CDR3 has 16 residues. V gave up 4 bases and J gave up 6 bases; unmatched junction bases: 9. CDR3 in amino acids: CASSAGLAGPPGEQYF. The CDR3 DNA sequence: TGTGCCAGCAGTGCGGGACTAGCGGGGCCTCCGGGCGAGCAGTACTTC.

In DNA, the CDR3 is TGTGCCAGCAGTCCTTGGGGCACTGAAGCTTTCTTT. Amino acid sequence: CASSPWGTEAFF. The chain is built from TRBV28 and TRBJ1-1; D is unclear. The germline CDR1 and CDR2 sequences are MDHEN and SYDVKM. V dropped 5 bases and J dropped 4 bases, with 8 bases sitting between them. This CDR3 has 12 amino acids.

This chain links TRBV30 with TRBJ2-7; possible D gene TRBD1, 5 bases. Trimming left V 2 bases short and J 3 bases short, with 11 bases between. This CDR3 region has 13 residues. Germline V gene data show CDR1 as GTSNPN and CDR2 as SVGIG (reference sequence). Here the CDR3 reads CAWSKGLLYEQYF. Here the CDR3 DNA reads TGTGCCTGGAGTAAGGGGCTCCTCTACGAGCAGTACTTC.

This clone has more than one count but fewer than ten. V is TRBV6-5 and J is TRBJ1-3; possibly TRBD1 for D (5 bases). Looked up from germline, CDR1 is MNHEY and CDR2 is SVGAGI. Trimming took 5 bases from V and 0 from J, leaving 11 bases between them. The CDR3 has 15 amino acids. CDR3 sequence: CASSPDRYSGNTIYF. In nucleotides, the CDR3 is TGTGCCAGCAGTCCTGACAGATACTCTGGAAACACCATATATTTT.

This clone was observed once. The rearrangement links TRBV11-3 to TRBJ2-6; D is uncertain. The CDR3 spans 14 residues. Germline V gene sequence: CDR1 SGHNT, CDR2 YENEEA. V was clipped by 5 bases and J by 0 bases, with 5 bases between them. The CDR3 DNA follows: TGTGCCAGCAGCCTCAGCTCTGGGGCCAACGTCCTGACTTTC. As protein: CASSLSSGANVLTF.

The rearrangement uses TRBV18 and TRBJ1-2, with D unresolved. CDR3 size: 14 residues. Trimming stripped 0 bases from V and 6 bases from J, with 11 bases between. Germline CDR1 KGHSH, CDR2 LQKENI. The CDR3, as DNA: TGTGCCAGCTCACCACCGAGTTGGCAGGATGGCTACACCTTC. Encoded protein: CASSPPSWQDGYTF. Full variable domain (outside the CDR3, taken from reference TRBV18 and TRBJ1-2): NAGVMQNPRHLVRRRGQEARLRCSPMKGHSHVYWYRQLPEEGLKFMVYLQKENIIDESGMPKERFSAEFPKEGPSILRIQQVVRGDSAAYFCASSPPSWQDGYTFGSGTRLTVV.